Below, one T cell receptor beta chain is given with its context. One entry per CDR3 protein results from TCRdb running MiXCR on the RT-PCR reads. Of almost 700,000 distinct CDR3 sequences in the sample, around 14% were seen once. The clonotype originates from a female donor in good health, serving as a healthy control. Sequencing input: memory CD4+ T cells from blood.

CDR3 in amino acids: CASSPPTVLDSPLHF. In DNA, the CDR3 is TGTGCCAGCAGTCCGCCGACGGTCCTAGATTCACCCCTCCACTTT. The chain is built from TRBV28 and TRBJ1-6; D remains ambiguous. There are 15 residues in the CDR3. V was shortened by 5 bases and J by 8 bases, with 16 bases between the two germline ends. Germline assignment: CDR1 MDHEN and CDR2 SYDVKM.